The T cell receptor (beta chain) under discussion was sequenced for a study of T cells after yellow fever vaccination. Study context: Where fractions had low cell numbers, libraries were prepared from them with the SMART-Seq v4 Ultra Low Input RNA kit.

Study-wide results and caveats: Booster sampling recovered most clones from primary vaccination (approximately 97% CD4, around 88% CD8). There was a small share of clonotypes that showed up in both the CD4 and CD8 compartments.

One entry per CDR3 protein results from TCRdb running MiXCR on the 5' RACE reads. The sample holds around 340,000 distinct CDR3 sequences; 8.5% to 9% are singletons and the top ten take approximately 19%. CDR3 size: 15 residues. Germline V gene data show CDR1 as MRHNA and CDR2 as SNTAGT. J gave up 4 bases and V 10 bases, and 10 bases lay outside the gene matches. The sample holds many counts of this clonotype. Its antigen is unidentified. This TCR derives from a man aged 18 to 29 who received the YFV17D yellow fever vaccine. Sequences were derived from PBMCs, sampled on the day of the first yellow fever vaccination. The gene calls are TRBV6-4 and TRBJ2-2; 9 bases match TRBD1. The CDR3 spells CATSGTGLITGELFF. CDR3 coding DNA: TGTGCCACCTCCGGGACAGGGCTTATCACCGGGGAGCTGTTTTTT.